The T cell receptor beta chain described here comes from a study of blood T cell repertoires in COVID-19. Study at large: Samples of COVID-19 (acute and convalescent) were obtained from the United States, Italy and Spain. Sources were T cells, B-cell-depleted T cells, or PBMCs; the material itself was cDNA or gDNA.

The V and J ends lost 1 base and 8 bases, in that order; junction bases with no gene match: 7. Per germline, CDR1 LNHDA and CDR2 SQIVND (reference sequence). The CDR3 is made up of 15 amino acids. Authors' methods: Amplifying reference gene primers gave estimates of nucleated cell counts. The table came from immunoSEQ multiplex PCR; TCRdb's copy has only in-frame clones and leaves some out. That table furnishes V, J and clone size, whereas the DNA furnished D and trimming. The sample includes 250,000 to 400,000 clones, approximately 87% seen only once; the top ten take under 3.5%. Seattle-derived patients entered the study during active infection and were followed longitudinally.

Sequenced: peripheral blood. The chain has TRBV19 and TRBJ1-4; 7 nucleotides match TRBD1. The origin of this receptor is a woman aged 25 to 39 with COVID-19, enrolled during active disease. Here the CDR3 reads CASSIAGQAPEKLFF. The CDR3 nucleotides read TGTGCCAGTAGTATAGCAGGACAGGCTCCCGAAAAACTGTTTTTT.